This T cell receptor (beta chain) appears in the sequencing data of a study of T-cell memory formation after mild COVID-19. Findings and limits, study-wide: Pre-infection memory already had some responding clones, implying cross-reactive memory joined.

One entry per CDR3 protein results from TCRdb running MiXCR on the 5' RACE reads. The sample shows roughly 610,000 distinct CDR3 sequences, roughly 17% of them seen only once. This CDR3 region has 14 residues. Germline V CDR1 and CDR2: SEHNR, FQNEAQ (reference sequence). The V end was cut by 2 bases, the J end by 3 bases, with 10 bases between. In this sample, this clonotype turned up a few times. Its antigen is as yet unknown. This TCR came from an adult woman who had mild COVID-19 (a few samples of this study predate the infection). Cell type and time point are not known. The chain has TRBV7-9 and TRBJ1-2; D remains unclear. Sequences were obtained from PBMCs or a T cell subset sorted from them (not recorded which). CDR3 amino acids: CASSLIPADYGYTF. DNA for the CDR3: TGTGCCAGCAGCTTAATTCCCGCGGACTATGGCTACACCTTC. Full variable domain (rest looked up from reference TRBV7-9 and TRBJ1-2): DTGVSQNPRHKITKRGQNVTFRCDPISEHNRLYWYRQTLGQGPEFLTYFQNEAQLEKSRLLSDRFSAERPKGSFSTLEIQRTEQGDSAMYLCASSLIPADYGYTFGSGTRLTVV.